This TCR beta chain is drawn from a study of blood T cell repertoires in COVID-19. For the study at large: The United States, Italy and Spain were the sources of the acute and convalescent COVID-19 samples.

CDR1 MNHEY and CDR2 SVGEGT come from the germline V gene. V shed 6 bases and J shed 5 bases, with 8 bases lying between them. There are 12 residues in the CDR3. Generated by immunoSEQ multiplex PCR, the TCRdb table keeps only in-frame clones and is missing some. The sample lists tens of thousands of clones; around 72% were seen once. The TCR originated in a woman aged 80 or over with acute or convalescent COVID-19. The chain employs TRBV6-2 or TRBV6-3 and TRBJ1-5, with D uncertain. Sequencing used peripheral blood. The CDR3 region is CASSRTDQPQHF. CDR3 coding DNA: TGTGCCAGCAGCCGAACAGATCAGCCCCAGCATTTT.